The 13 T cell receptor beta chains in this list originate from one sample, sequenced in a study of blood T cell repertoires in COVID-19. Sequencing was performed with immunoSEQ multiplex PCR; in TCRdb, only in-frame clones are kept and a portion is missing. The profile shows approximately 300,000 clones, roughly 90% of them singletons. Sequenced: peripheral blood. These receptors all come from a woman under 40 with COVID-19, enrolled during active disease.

The CDR3 loop is CASSAGVLQEKLFF. The CDR3 DNA is TGTGCCAGTAGTGCCGGGGTTTTACAGGAAAAACTGTTTTTT. J is TRBJ1-4 and V is TRBV19; D gene uncertain. The CDR3 spans 14 residues. V lost 5 bases and J 8 bases, leaving 15 bases between the germline ends. CDR1 and CDR2 from the germline V gene are LNHDA and SQIVND (reference sequence).

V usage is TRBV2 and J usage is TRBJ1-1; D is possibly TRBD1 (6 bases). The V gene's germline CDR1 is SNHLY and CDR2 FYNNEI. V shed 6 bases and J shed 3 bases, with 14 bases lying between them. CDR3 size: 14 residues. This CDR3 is CASRRREGDTEAFF. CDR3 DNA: TGTGCCAGCAGGCGCAGGGAGGGGGACACTGAAGCTTTCTTT.

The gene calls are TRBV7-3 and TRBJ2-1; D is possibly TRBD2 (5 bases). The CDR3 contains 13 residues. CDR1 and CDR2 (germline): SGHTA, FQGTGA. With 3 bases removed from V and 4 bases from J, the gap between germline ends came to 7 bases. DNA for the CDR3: TGTGCCAGCAGCTTCACGGGATACAATGAGCAGTTCTTC. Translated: CASSFTGYNEQFF.

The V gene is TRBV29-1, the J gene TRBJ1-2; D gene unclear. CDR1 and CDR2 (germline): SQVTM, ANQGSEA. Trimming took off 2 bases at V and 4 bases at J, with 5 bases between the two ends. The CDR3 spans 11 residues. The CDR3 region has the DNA TGCAGCGTTGAACAATTCTATGGCTACACCTTC. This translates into CSVEQFYGYTF.

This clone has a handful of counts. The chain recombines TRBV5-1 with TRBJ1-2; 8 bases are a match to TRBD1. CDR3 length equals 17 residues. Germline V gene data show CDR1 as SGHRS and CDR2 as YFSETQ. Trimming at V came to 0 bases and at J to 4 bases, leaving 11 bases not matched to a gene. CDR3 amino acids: CASSLDSRDRSTYGYTF. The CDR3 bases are TGCGCCAGCAGCTTGGATTCCCGGGACAGGTCCACCTATGGCTACACCTTC.

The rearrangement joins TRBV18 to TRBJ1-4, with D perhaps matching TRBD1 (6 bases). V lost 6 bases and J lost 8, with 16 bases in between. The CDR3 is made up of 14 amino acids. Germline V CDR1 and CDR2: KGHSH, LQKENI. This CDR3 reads CASSEQGLVEKLFF. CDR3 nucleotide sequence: TGTGCCAGCTCGGAGCAGGGGTTGGTAGAAAAACTGTTTTTT.

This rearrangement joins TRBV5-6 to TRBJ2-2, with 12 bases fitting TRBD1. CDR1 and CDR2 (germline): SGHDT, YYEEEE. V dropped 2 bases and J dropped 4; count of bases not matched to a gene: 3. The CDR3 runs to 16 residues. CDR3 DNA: TGTGCCAGCAGCTTCGGGACAGGGGGCTTCACCGGGGAGCTGTTTTTT. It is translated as CASSFGTGGFTGELFF.

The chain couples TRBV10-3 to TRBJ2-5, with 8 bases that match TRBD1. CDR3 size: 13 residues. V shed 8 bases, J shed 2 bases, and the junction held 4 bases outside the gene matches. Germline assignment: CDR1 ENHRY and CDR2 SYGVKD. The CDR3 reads CAIGGQVQETQYF. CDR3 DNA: TGTGCCATCGGGGGACAGGTGCAAGAGACCCAGTACTTC.

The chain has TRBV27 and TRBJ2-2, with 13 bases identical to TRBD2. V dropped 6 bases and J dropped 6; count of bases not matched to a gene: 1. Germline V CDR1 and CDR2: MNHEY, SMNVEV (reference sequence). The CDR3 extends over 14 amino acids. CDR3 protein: CASRLAGGPGELFF. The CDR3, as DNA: TGTGCCAGCAGACTAGCGGGAGGGCCCGGGGAGCTGTTTTTT.

The chain's CDR3 is CASNNVGEGEQYF. The CDR3 nucleotides read TGTGCCAGCAACAATGTGGGAGAGGGAGAGCAGTACTTC. The V call is TRBV6-5, the J call TRBJ2-7, with D maybe TRBD2 (5 bases). This CDR3 region has 13 residues. The V gene lost 7 bases and the J gene lost 7 bases, with 17 bases spanning the gap. From germline, CDR1 is MNHEY and CDR2 SVGAGI.

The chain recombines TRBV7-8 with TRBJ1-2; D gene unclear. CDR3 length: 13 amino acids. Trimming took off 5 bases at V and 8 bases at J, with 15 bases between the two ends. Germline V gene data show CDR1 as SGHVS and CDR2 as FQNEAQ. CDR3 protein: CASSRTEGRGYTF. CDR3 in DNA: TGTGCCAGCAGCCGGACGGAGGGCCGGGGCTACACCTTC.

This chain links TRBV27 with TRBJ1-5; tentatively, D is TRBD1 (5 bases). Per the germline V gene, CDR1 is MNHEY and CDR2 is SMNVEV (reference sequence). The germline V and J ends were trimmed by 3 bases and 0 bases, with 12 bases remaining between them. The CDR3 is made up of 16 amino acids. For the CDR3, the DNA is TGTGCCAGCAGTTTGGTTGGAACAGGTAGCAATCAGCCCCAGCATTTT. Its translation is CASSLVGTGSNQPQHF.

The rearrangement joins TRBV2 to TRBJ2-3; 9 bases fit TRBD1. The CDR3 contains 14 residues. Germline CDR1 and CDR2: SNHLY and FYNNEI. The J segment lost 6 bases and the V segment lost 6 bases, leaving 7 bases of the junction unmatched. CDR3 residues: CASRPQGAGDTQYF. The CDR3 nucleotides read TGTGCCAGCAGGCCACAGGGGGCAGGTGATACGCAGTATTTT.